Presented here are 7 T cell receptor beta chains from one specimen sequenced in a study of cytotoxic CD8 clonotypes in ibrutinib-treated CLL. Using immunoSEQ multiplex PCR, the repertoire was profiled, and TCRdb retains in-frame clones only, with some absent. This sample yields 250,000 or so clones, of which 70% are seen a single time; 15% belongs to the top ten. The specimen was PBMCs, collected after 24 months of ibrutinib treatment. Receptor source: a human donor with chronic lymphocytic leukemia.

The chain combines TRBV7-3 with TRBJ2-1, with a tentative D call TRBD2 (5 bases). This CDR3 comprises 15 residues. The ends were cut back, 5 bases at V and 4 bases at J, with 15 bases in the middle. CDR1 SGHTA and CDR2 FQGTGA come from the germline V gene. The CDR3 loop is CASSPSGKGYNEQFF. The DNA of the CDR3 is TGTGCCAGCAGCCCCTCGGGGAAAGGGTACAATGAGCAGTTCTTC.

The chain has TRBV9 and TRBJ2-7; D assignment may be TRBD1 or TRBD2 (5 bases each). The CDR3 spans 15 residues. V lost 2 bases, J lost 2 bases, and 14 bases lay in between. Germline CDR1 SGDLS, CDR2 YYNGEE. Written as DNA, the CDR3 is TGTGCCAGCAGCGTCCAGCACCAGGGAGCCTACGAGCAGTACTTC. Translating gives CASSVQHQGAYEQYF.

The V gene is TRBV7-9, the J gene TRBJ2-7; a possible D gene is TRBD2 (5 bases). Germline assignment: CDR1 SEHNR and CDR2 FQNEAQ (reference sequence). CDR3 size: 14 residues. V was shortened by 5 bases and J by 2 bases, with 13 bases between the two germline ends. The CDR3 coding sequence is TGTGCCAGCAGCACCCCCCGGGGAGCCTACGAGCAGTACTTC. Its translation: CASSTPRGAYEQYF.

There are a few counts of this clone. The V and J genes are TRBV2 and TRBJ2-1, with 14 bases aligning to TRBD2. J was trimmed by 8 bases and V by 6 bases; bases with no gene match: 3. This CDR3 has 14 residues. Germline V gives CDR1 SNHLY, CDR2 FYNNEI. CDR3 bases: TGTGCCAGCAGGGGGACTAGCGGGAGTGATGAGCAGTTCTTC. This codes for CASRGTSGSDEQFF.

The chain uses TRBV27 and TRBJ2-3, with D uncertain. The CDR3 length is 14 residues. Per the germline V gene, CDR1 is MNHEY and CDR2 is SMNVEV (reference sequence). The germline V and J ends were trimmed by 2 bases and 2 bases, with 8 bases remaining between them. The CDR3 coding sequence is TGTGCCAGCAGTTTAACGGCCTTCACAGATACGCAGTATTTT. Translated, it gives CASSLTAFTDTQYF.

The rearrangement uses TRBV27 and TRBJ2-3; tentative D call: TRBD1 (5 bases). The CDR3 is 14 amino acids. From germline, CDR1 is MNHEY and CDR2 SMNVEV (reference sequence). Trimming removed 6 bases at V and 2 bases at J, with 12 bases between. CDR3 coding DNA: TGTGCCAGCAGGGGGCTCGCCCACACAGATACGCAGTATTTT. Its protein product is CASRGLAHTDTQYF.

The chain's CDR3 is CASSPPGHPYEQYF. The CDR3 nucleotides are TGCGCCAGCAGCCCTCCGGGACACCCCTACGAGCAGTACTTC. The genes are TRBV5-1 and TRBJ2-7; perhaps TRBD1 as D (6 bases). Germline lookup yields CDR1 SGHRS and CDR2 YFSETQ. Trimming took 4 bases from V and 2 from J, leaving 13 bases between them. This CDR3 region has 14 residues.